Listed below are T cell receptor beta chains from one sample, sequenced in a study of monozygotic twins with inflammatory bowel disease. TCRdb reprocessed the 5' RACE reads; each CDR3 protein has one entry and no DNA is given. This table lists a few hundred thousand distinct CDR3 sequences. The sample comprised blood. These receptor sequences come from a human donor with ulcerative colitis or Crohn's disease, or a healthy co-twin of an affected twin (not recorded which). Each CDR3 is given with its conserved first and last residue.

TRBJ2-3 TRBV5-4 CASSSRGQTDTQYF
TRBJ1-2 TRBV28 CASSFPNQGGPHGYTF
TRBJ2-3 TRBV4-1 CASSQVLIDTQYF
TRBJ2-4 TRBV7-9 CASSPGAGAKNIQYF
TRBJ1-1 TRBV20-1 CSAPRRTEAFF
TRBJ1-2 TRBV20-1 CSARDGGFDYGYTF
TRBJ1-5 TRBV28 CASSPNAQPQHF
TRBJ2-2 TRBV11-1 CASSPNRDRRTGELFF
TRBJ2-1 TRBV27 CASSFIGSARVYEQFF
TRBJ2-7 TRBV28 CASSLQTLGQYF
TRBJ2-7 TRBV5-4 CASATHPGDYEQYF
TRBJ1-6 TRBV18 CASSPEGLPSPLHF
TRBJ1-1 TRBV19 CASSPGSGQGVSEAFF
TRBJ2-1 TRBV7-6 CASSSSGRATNEQFF
TRBJ2-4 TRBV6-2/TRBV6-3 CASTRSAGGSNIQYF
TRBJ2-1 TRBV5-1 CASSLEASGSRFNEQFF
TRBJ1-1 TRBV15 CATSEFALGTGGLAFF
TRBJ2-1 TRBV6-5 CASSYSIREDNEQFF
TRBJ2-2 TRBV12-3/TRBV12-4 CASLRELITGELFF
TRBJ2-1 TRBV20-1 CSARVEGLGQSEQFF
TRBJ2-7 TRBV12-3/TRBV12-4 CASSFGQHYEQYF
TRBJ1-2 TRBV5-1 CASSLENNYGYTF
TRBJ2-4 TRBV4-3 CASSPQGGRDVLAKNIQYF
TRBJ2-7 TRBV27 CASSRNGGYEQYF
TRBJ1-5 TRBV15 CATSLRAGPQHF
TRBJ1-4 TRBV25-1 CASSECLKEAGKLFF
TRBJ2-7 TRBV5-6 CASRSGSEQYF